Listed here are 32 T cell receptor beta chains from one sample, sequenced in a study of identical twins. MiXCR, run by TCRdb on the 5' RACE reads, gives a single entry per CDR3 protein. The sample records around 490,000 distinct CDR3 sequences, approximately 20% being singletons. These data were also filed under a second study, of yellow fever vaccine responses in identical twins.

The sample consisted of CD4+ T cells sorted from blood. These receptors were taken from a woman aged 18 to 35 in good health.

This chain joins TRBV7-9 and TRBJ1-2; 8 nucleotides agree with TRBD1. V trimming: 8 bases; J trimming: 8 bases; junction bases outside the gene matches: 16. Germline lookup yields CDR1 SEHNR and CDR2 FQNEAQ (reference sequence). The CDR3 length is 15 residues. CDR3 amino acids: CASQSRTGPQEGYTF. DNA of the CDR3: TGTGCCAGCCAGTCCCGGACAGGGCCTCAGGAAGGCTACACCTTC. The full variable domain, completed using reference TRBV7-9 and TRBJ1-2, is DTGVSQNPRHKITKRGQNVTFRCDPISEHNRLYWYRQTLGQGPEFLTYFQNEAQLEKSRLLSDRFSAERPKGSFSTLEIQRTEQGDSAMYLCASQSRTGPQEGYTFGSGTRLTVV.

The genes are TRBV6-1 and TRBJ1-2; 9 bases fit TRBD1. This CDR3 contains 15 residues. Unmatched junction bases numbered 9, after V lost 6 bases and J lost 4 bases. Germline V CDR1 and CDR2: MNHNS, SASEGT. The CDR3 loop reads CASRREDRGTYGYTF. The CDR3 DNA sequence: TGTGCCAGCAGGAGGGAGGACAGGGGCACCTATGGCTACACCTTC.

A few counts support this clonotype. V is TRBV7-9 and J is TRBJ2-7, with 8 bases that match TRBD1. CDR3 length: 14 residues. Germline CDR1 reads SEHNR; CDR2 reads FQNEAQ (reference sequence). V trimming: 5 bases; J trimming: 3 bases; junction bases outside the gene matches: 6. The CDR3 region is CASSPETGDYEQYF. The CDR3 region has the DNA TGTGCCAGCAGCCCGGAGACAGGGGACTACGAGCAGTACTTC.

The V call is TRBV19, the J call TRBJ1-1; D might be TRBD1 (5 bases). There are 15 residues in the CDR3. V was trimmed by 7 bases and J by 0 bases, leaving 15 bases between them. Germline CDR1 is LNHDA and CDR2 is SQIVND (reference sequence). The CDR3 sequence is CASTPRGTMNTEAFF. The DNA of the CDR3 is TGTGCCAGTACCCCCCGGGGCACAATGAACACTGAAGCTTTCTTT. The whole variable domain, remainder taken from reference TRBV19 and TRBJ1-1, is DGGITQSPKYLFRKEGQNVTLSCEQNLNHDAMYWYRQDPGQGLRLIYYSQIVNDFQKGDIAEGYSVSREKKESFPLTVTSAQKNPTAFYLCASTPRGTMNTEAFFGQGTRLTVV.

The chain joins TRBV7-9 to TRBJ2-3, with D possibly being TRBD1 or TRBD2 (6 bases each). V lost 6 bases and J 3 bases, leaving 13 bases between the germline ends. This CDR3 has 14 residues. Per germline, CDR1 SEHNR and CDR2 FQNEAQ (reference sequence). The CDR3 DNA reads TGTGCCAGCAGTAACGGAGGGGGTACAGATACGCAGTATTTT. This sequence encodes CASSNGGGTDTQYF.

The chain combines TRBV12-3 or TRBV12-4 with TRBJ2-1; D unclear. The CDR3 length is 17 residues. The V end was cut by 3 bases, the J end by 2 bases, with 17 bases between. The CDR3 DNA reads TGTGCCAGCAGTTTCCCTCGGTGGGGTGCAACCTACAATGAGCAGTTCTTC. This codes for CASSFPRWGATYNEQFF.

J is TRBJ2-1 and V is TRBV15; D not certain. The CDR3 totals 18 residues. Germline V gene lookup returns CDR1 LNHNV and CDR2 YYDKDF (reference sequence). V lost 1 base, J lost 3 bases, and 19 bases lay in between. The CDR3 coding sequence is TGTGCCACCAGCAGAGGCCTCACACAATCGGATGTCTACAATGAGCAGTTCTTC. It specifies CATSRGLTQSDVYNEQFF.

This chain uses TRBV12-3 or TRBV12-4 with TRBJ2-5, with 7 positions matching TRBD1. V shed 5 bases and J 5 bases; nucleotides not matched to a gene: 5. This CDR3 has 13 amino acids. The CDR3 DNA reads as TGTGCCAGCAGTAACGACAGGGCGGAGACCCAGTACTTC. Amino acids: CASSNDRAETQYF.

This clonotype was observed a handful of times. The chain is built from TRBV6-2 or TRBV6-3 and TRBJ1-5; D call uncertain. Trimming left V 0 bases short and J 0 bases short, with 6 bases between. Germline assignment: CDR1 MNHEY and CDR2 SVGEGT. The CDR3 has 15 residues. In DNA, the CDR3 is TGTGCCAGCAGTTACTCCATATATAGCAATCAGCCCCAGCATTTT. Translated: CASSYSIYSNQPQHF.

The chain has TRBV5-1 and TRBJ2-1, with 10 bases identical to TRBD2. Trimming cost V 1 base and J 4 bases; bases outside gene matches: 5. Looked up from germline, CDR1 is SGHRS and CDR2 is YFSETQ. The CDR3 extends over 16 amino acids. The DNA of the CDR3 is TGCGCCAGCAGCTTGACGACTAGCGGGTGGTACAATGAGCAGTTCTTC. Amino acids: CASSLTTSGWYNEQFF. Together with reference TRBV5-1 and TRBJ2-1, the CDR3 gives the full variable domain: KAGVTQTPRYLIKTRGQQVTLSCSPISGHRSVSWYQQTPGQGLQFLFEYFSETQRNKGNFPGRFSGRQFSNSRSEMNVSTLELGDSALYLCASSLTTSGWYNEQFFGPGTRLTVL.

In this sample, this clonotype turned up a few times. This sequence joins TRBV6-5 and TRBJ2-1, with TRBD1 matching over 10 bases. This CDR3 comprises 16 residues. Germline trimming cut 3 bases from V and 7 bases from J; bases unmatched to any gene: 9. The germline gives CDR1 MNHEY, CDR2 SVGAGI. CDR3 residues: CASSYWDRGERNEQFF. CDR3 DNA: TGTGCCAGCAGTTATTGGGACAGGGGCGAGCGTAATGAGCAGTTCTTC.

The chain links TRBV4-1 to TRBJ2-1; tentative D call: TRBD2 (5 bases). The CDR3 contains 12 residues. Germline V CDR1 and CDR2: MGHRA, YSYEKL. V dropped 4 bases and J dropped 9 bases, with 10 bases sitting between them. DNA of the CDR3: TGCGCCAGCAGCCGGGGAGTTGTTGAGCAGTTCTTC. It translates to CASSRGVVEQFF.

J is TRBJ1-1 and V is TRBV7-9; D is undetermined. Germline V gene sequence: CDR1 SEHNR, CDR2 FQNEAQ (reference sequence). There are 14 residues in the CDR3. Trimming stripped 5 bases from V and 4 bases from J, with 14 bases between. CDR3 coding DNA: TGTGCCAGCAGCCTCGGGGTGGGAGGCACTGAAGCTTTCTTT. This codes for CASSLGVGGTEAFF.

As DNA, the CDR3 is TGCGCCAGCAGCCCCGATCCAACAATAATCGCCACTGAAGCTTTCTTT. It translates to CASSPDPTIIATEAFF. The chain is built from TRBV5-1 and TRBJ1-1, with D hard to call. V was cut by 4 bases and J by 4 bases, with 20 bases left in between. Germline CDR1 SGHRS, CDR2 YFSETQ. This CDR3 has 16 amino acids.

The chain recombines TRBV20-1 with TRBJ2-1; D may match TRBD1 or TRBD2 (5 bases each). Germline assignment: CDR1 DFQATT and CDR2 SNEGSKA (reference sequence). This CDR3 has 13 residues. V lost 5 bases and J 7 bases, leaving 15 bases between the germline ends. CDR3 region: CSASGTVRNEQFF. CDR3 nucleotide sequence: TGCAGTGCTTCTGGGACGGTTCGGAATGAGCAGTTCTTC.

This clonotype showed up many times. The chain carries TRBV28 and TRBJ1-5; 9 bases match TRBD1. The CDR3 has 15 residues. Germline lookup yields CDR1 MDHEN and CDR2 SYDVKM. Trimming cost V 4 bases and J 0 bases; bases outside gene matches: 1. The CDR3 bases are TGTGCCAGCAGTTCGGGACAGGGTAGCAATCAGCCCCAGCATTTT. This encodes CASSSGQGSNQPQHF.

J is TRBJ2-4 and V is TRBV7-2; tentative D call: TRBD2 (6 bases). The germline V gene has CDR1 SGHTA and CDR2 FQGNSA. The CDR3 consists of 14 residues. V gave up 3 bases and J gave up 6 bases, with 12 bases separating them. The CDR3 coding sequence is TGTGCCAGCAGCTTGGCGGGACTCACAAACATTCAGTACTTC. Its protein product is CASSLAGLTNIQYF.

The V and J genes are TRBV20-1 and TRBJ2-7, with TRBD2 matching 9 bases. CDR1 is DFQATT and CDR2 is SNEGSKA in the germline V gene (reference sequence). The J segment lost 3 bases and the V segment lost 5 bases, leaving 11 bases of the junction unmatched. CDR3 length equals 15 residues. The CDR3 reads CSASRGGTSLYEQYF. In DNA, the CDR3 is TGCAGTGCTTCTAGAGGAGGGACTAGCCTCTACGAGCAGTACTTC.

This clonotype showed up many times. The gene calls are TRBV12-3 or TRBV12-4 and TRBJ2-5, with D possibly matching TRBD1 (5 bases). V was pared by 3 bases and J by 2 bases, with 10 bases between. This CDR3 contains 14 residues. The CDR3 bases are TGTGCCAGCAGTTTCCAGCAGGGTCAAGAGACCCAGTACTTC. Translated: CASSFQQGQETQYF.

This clonotype was seen repeatedly, ten times or more. This sequence joins TRBV12-3 or TRBV12-4 and TRBJ2-1; 12 nucleotides match TRBD2. J gave up 7 bases and V 6 bases, and 10 bases lay outside the gene matches. The CDR3 spans 16 residues. DNA for the CDR3: TGTGCCAGCAGCACACTGCTAGCGGGAGGGGGTAATGAGCAGTTCTTC. Translation: CASSTLLAGGGNEQFF.

The V gene is TRBV24-1, the J gene TRBJ1-1, with D perhaps TRBD1 (6 bases). The V end lost 3 bases, the J end lost 4 bases, and 17 bases lay between the germline ends. Germline CDR1 reads KGHDR; CDR2 reads SFDVKD. There are 16 residues in the CDR3. DNA for the CDR3: TGTGCCACCAGTGATCCCGGGCAGGGCAGGGGCACTGAAGCTTTCTTT. This encodes CATSDPGQGRGTEAFF.

This clonotype was seen only a few times. CDR3 sequence: CASSSPGQGYEQYF. The CDR3 DNA reads as TGTGCCAGCAGCTCGCCGGGACAGGGTTACGAGCAGTACTTC. The chain joins TRBV7-9 to TRBJ2-7; 9 bases fit TRBD1. The trim removed 4 bases at V and 4 bases at J, leaving 5 bases unmatched. The germline CDR1 and CDR2 sequences are SEHNR and FQNEAQ (reference sequence). The CDR3 has 14 amino acids.

The genes are TRBV24-1 and TRBJ2-5; D may be TRBD1 (6 bases). The germline V and J ends were trimmed by 3 bases and 1 base, with 11 bases remaining between them. The CDR3 extends over 15 amino acids. Germline V CDR1 and CDR2: KGHDR, SFDVKD. The CDR3 bases are TGTGCCACCAGTGATAGCGGACAGTTCCAAGAGACCCAGTACTTC. Translated, it gives CATSDSGQFQETQYF.

There are a few counts of this clonotype. The rearrangement links TRBV28 to TRBJ2-6; D unclear. Germline CDR1 and CDR2: MDHEN and SYDVKM. The CDR3 loop spans 14 amino acids. V was trimmed by 7 bases and J by 0 bases, leaving 7 bases between them. The chain's CDR3 is CASTRNSGANVLTF. As DNA, the CDR3 is TGTGCCAGCACCCGAAACTCTGGGGCCAACGTCCTGACTTTC.

This clonotype was observed a few times. The V gene is TRBV6-5, the J gene TRBJ1-2; D gene ambiguous. Trimming cost V 1 base and J 10 bases, with 7 bases left between them. Germline assignment: CDR1 MNHEY and CDR2 SVGAGI. The CDR3 is 11 residues long. DNA of the CDR3: TGTGCCAGCAGTTACTGGGGAGTCTACACCTTC. Translated, it gives CASSYWGVYTF.

This clonotype occurred a few times. The chain's CDR3 is CASSKYRMNTEAFF. The DNA for the CDR3 is TGTGCCAGCAGCAAGTACAGGATGAACACTGAAGCTTTCTTT. This chain uses TRBV7-2 with TRBJ1-1; D is perhaps TRBD1 (5 bases). Germline lookup yields CDR1 SGHTA and CDR2 FQGNSA. V lost 5 bases and J 0 bases, leaving 10 bases between the germline ends. The CDR3 contains 14 residues.

The sample holds a few counts of this clonotype. The chain carries TRBV9 and TRBJ1-1, with D possibly being TRBD1 (6 bases). The CDR3 totals 15 residues. V lost 3 bases, J lost 4 bases, and 16 bases lay in between. In germline, CDR1 is SGDLS, CDR2 YYNGEE. As DNA, the CDR3 is TGTGCCAGCAGCGGTGGGGACACGACGAGCACTGAAGCTTTCTTT. It yields the protein CASSGGDTTSTEAFF.

The chain has TRBV12-3 or TRBV12-4 and TRBJ2-7; D remains ambiguous. The CDR3 consists of 14 residues. Trimming left V 5 bases short and J 4 bases short, with 15 bases between. CDR3 nucleotides: TGTGCCAGCAGTCCCGACCGGTTAAGGTACGAGCAGTACGTC. Translation: CASSPDRLRYEQYV.

This clonotype was counted a few times. The rearrangement links TRBV15 to TRBJ2-7, with D hard to call. Trimming took off 1 base at V and 0 bases at J, with 13 bases between the two ends. This CDR3 is 16 amino acids long. CDR1 is LNHNV and CDR2 is YYDKDF in the germline V gene (reference sequence). CDR3 nucleotides: TGTGCCACCAGCAGAGGCATCGACGTGAACTCCTACGAGCAGTACTTC. Translation gives CATSRGIDVNSYEQYF.

The chain carries TRBV10-3 and TRBJ2-6; 8 bases fit TRBD1. This CDR3 region has 17 residues. Germline V CDR1 and CDR2: ENHRY, SYGVKD. V shed 10 bases and J 0 bases; nucleotides not matched to a gene: 11. This chain's CDR3 is CATRQGPLSSGANVLTF. The CDR3 coding sequence is TGTGCCACCAGACAGGGGCCTTTAAGCTCTGGGGCCAACGTCCTGACTTTC.

This clonotype showed up just a few times. CDR3 protein: CSVWTSLQNEQFF. The CDR3 DNA reads TGCAGCGTGTGGACTAGCCTTCAGAATGAGCAGTTCTTC. This chain joins TRBV29-1 and TRBJ2-1; 8 bases align to TRBD2. Germline V CDR1 and CDR2: SQVTM, ANQGSEA. With 6 bases clipped from V and 7 bases from J, the junction kept 8 bases outside the gene matches. There are 13 residues in the CDR3.

V and J are TRBV29-1 and TRBJ2-2; a possible D gene is TRBD1 (5 bases). The V and J ends lost 4 bases and 4 bases respectively, with 13 bases between them. The germline V gene encodes CDR1 SQVTM and CDR2 ANQGSEA. CDR3 length: 14 amino acids. The CDR3 loop is CSVGRSGSTGELFF. The CDR3 bases are TGCAGCGTTGGGAGATCAGGGTCCACCGGGGAGCTGTTTTTT.